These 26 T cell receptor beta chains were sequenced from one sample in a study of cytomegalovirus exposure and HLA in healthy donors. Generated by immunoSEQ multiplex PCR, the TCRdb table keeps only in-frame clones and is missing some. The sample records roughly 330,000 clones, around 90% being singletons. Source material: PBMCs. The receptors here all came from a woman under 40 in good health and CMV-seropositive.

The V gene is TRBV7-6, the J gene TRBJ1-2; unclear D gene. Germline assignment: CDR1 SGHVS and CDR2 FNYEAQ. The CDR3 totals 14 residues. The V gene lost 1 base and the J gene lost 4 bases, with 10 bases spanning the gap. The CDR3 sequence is CASSLGQAAYGYTF. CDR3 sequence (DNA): TGTGCCAGCAGCTTAGGCCAGGCGGCCTATGGCTACACCTTC.

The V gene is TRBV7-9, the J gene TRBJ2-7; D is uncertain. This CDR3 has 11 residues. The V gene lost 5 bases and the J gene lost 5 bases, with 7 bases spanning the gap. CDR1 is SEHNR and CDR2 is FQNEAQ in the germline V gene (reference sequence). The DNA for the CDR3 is TGTGCCAGCAGCCTCGAACACGAGCAGTACTTC. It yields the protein CASSLEHEQYF.

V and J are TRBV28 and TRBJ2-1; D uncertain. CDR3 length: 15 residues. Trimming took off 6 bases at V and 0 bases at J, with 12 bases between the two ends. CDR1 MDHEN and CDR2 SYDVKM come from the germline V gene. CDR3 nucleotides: TGTGCCAGCAGCCGCCGGCTAGGCTCCTACAATGAGCAGTTCTTC. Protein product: CASSRRLGSYNEQFF.

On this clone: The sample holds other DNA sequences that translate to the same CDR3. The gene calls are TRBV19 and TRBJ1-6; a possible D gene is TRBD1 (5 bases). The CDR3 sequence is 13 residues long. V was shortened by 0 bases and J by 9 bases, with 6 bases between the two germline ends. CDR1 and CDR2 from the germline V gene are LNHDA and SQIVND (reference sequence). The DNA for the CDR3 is TGTGCCAGTAGTATAGACGGGGGTTCACCCCTCCACTTT. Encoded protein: CASSIDGGSPLHF.

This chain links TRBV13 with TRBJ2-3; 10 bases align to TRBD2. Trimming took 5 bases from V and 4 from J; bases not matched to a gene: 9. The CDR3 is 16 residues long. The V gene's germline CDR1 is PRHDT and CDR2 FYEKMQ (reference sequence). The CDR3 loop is CASSEPSGGAADTQYF. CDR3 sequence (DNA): TGTGCCAGCAGCGAACCAAGCGGGGGGGCCGCAGATACGCAGTATTTT.

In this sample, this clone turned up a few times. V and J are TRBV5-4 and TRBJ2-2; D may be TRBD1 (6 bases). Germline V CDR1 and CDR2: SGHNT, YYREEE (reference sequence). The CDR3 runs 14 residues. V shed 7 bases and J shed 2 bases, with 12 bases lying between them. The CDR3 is CASRQGQNTGELFF. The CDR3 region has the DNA TGTGCCAGCCGGCAGGGGCAAAACACCGGGGAGCTGTTTTTT.

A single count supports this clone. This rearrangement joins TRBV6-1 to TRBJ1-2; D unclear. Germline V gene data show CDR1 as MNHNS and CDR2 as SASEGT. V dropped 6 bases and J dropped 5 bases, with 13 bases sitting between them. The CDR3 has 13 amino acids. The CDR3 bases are TGTGCCAGCAGCCTACAAGTGGGATATGGCTACACCTTC. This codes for CASSLQVGYGYTF.

The CDR3 reads CASSSSSSYEQYF. CDR3 nucleotides: TGTGCCAGTAGTAGTTCCTCCTCCTACGAGCAGTACTTC. The chain carries TRBV19 and TRBJ2-7; D unclear. Germline V gene data show CDR1 as LNHDA and CDR2 as SQIVND (reference sequence). The CDR3 contains 13 residues. V dropped 4 bases and J dropped 0 bases, with 7 bases sitting between them.

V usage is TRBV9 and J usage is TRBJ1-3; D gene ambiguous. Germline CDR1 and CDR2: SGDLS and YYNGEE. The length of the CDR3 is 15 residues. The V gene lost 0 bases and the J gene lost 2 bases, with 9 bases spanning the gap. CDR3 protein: CASSVDGFTGNTIYF. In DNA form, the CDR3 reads TGTGCCAGCAGCGTAGACGGGTTCACTGGAAACACCATATATTTT.

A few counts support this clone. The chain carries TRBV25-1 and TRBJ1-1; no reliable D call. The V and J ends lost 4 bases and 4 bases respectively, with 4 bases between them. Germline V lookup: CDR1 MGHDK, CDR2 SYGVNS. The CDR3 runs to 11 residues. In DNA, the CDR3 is TGTGCCAGCAGTGTTCTCACTGAAGCTTTCTTT. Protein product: CASSVLTEAFF.

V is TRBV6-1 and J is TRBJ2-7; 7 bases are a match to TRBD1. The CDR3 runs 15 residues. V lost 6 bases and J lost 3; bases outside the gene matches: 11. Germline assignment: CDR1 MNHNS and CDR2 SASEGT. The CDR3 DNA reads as TGTGCCAGCAGCCCTAATACAGGGGAGCTCTACGAGCAGTACTTC. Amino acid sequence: CASSPNTGELYEQYF.

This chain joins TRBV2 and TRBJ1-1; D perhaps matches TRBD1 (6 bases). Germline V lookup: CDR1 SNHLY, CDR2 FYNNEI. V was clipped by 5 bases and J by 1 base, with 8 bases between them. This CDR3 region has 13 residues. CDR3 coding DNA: TGTGCCAGCAGTTCACAGGGGAACACTGAAGCTTTCTTT. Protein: CASSSQGNTEAFF.

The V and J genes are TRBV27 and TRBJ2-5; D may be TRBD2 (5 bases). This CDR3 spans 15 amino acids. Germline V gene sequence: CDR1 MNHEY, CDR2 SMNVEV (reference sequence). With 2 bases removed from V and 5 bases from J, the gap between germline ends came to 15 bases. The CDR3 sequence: CASSLKAVVGETQYF. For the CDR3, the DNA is TGTGCCAGCAGTTTAAAAGCGGTAGTAGGGGAGACCCAGTACTTC.

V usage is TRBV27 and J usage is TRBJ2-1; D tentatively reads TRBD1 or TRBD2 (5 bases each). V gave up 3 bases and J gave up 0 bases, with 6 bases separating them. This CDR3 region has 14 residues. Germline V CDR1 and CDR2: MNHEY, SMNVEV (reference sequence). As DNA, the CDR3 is TGTGCCAGCAGTTTGAGGGGCTCCTACAATGAGCAGTTCTTC. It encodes CASSLRGSYNEQFF.

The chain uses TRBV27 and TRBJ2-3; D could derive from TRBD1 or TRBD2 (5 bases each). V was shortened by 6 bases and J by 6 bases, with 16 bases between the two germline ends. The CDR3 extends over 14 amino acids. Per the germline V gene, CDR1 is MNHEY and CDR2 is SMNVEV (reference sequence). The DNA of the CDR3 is TGTGCCAGCAGCTGGGACGGCCGGGGTGATACGCAGTATTTT. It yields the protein CASSWDGRGDTQYF.

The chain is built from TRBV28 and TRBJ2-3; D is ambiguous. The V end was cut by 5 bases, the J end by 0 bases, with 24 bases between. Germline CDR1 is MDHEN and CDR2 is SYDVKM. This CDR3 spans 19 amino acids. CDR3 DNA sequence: TGTGCCAGCAGTCTACCCTACGGAGACATACCAACAAGCACAGATACGCAGTATTTT. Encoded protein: CASSLPYGDIPTSTDTQYF.

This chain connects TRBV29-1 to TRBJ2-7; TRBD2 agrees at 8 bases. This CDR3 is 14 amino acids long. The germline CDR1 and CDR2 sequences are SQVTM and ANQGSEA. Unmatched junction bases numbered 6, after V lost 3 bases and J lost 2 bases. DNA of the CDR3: TGCAGCGTTGAGGCCGGGACTAGTGCCTACGAGCAGTACTTC. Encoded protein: CSVEAGTSAYEQYF.

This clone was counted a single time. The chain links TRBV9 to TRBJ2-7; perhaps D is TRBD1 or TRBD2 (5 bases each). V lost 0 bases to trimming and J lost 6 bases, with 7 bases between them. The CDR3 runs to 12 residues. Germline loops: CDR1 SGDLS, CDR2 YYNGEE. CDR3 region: CASSVGGTEQYF. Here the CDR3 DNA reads TGTGCCAGCAGCGTAGGGGGGACCGAGCAGTACTTC.

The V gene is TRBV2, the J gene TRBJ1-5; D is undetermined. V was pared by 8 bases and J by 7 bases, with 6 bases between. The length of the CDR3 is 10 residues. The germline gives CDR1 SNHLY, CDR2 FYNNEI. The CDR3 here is CASGGQPQHF. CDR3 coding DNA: TGTGCCAGCGGAGGCCAGCCCCAGCATTTT.

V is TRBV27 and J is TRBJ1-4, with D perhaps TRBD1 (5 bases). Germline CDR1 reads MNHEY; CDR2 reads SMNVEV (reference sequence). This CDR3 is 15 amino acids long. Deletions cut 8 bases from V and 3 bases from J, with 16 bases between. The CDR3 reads CASSRGGGANEKLFF. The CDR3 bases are TGTGCCAGCTCTCGGGGTGGGGGGGCTAATGAAAAACTGTTTTTT.

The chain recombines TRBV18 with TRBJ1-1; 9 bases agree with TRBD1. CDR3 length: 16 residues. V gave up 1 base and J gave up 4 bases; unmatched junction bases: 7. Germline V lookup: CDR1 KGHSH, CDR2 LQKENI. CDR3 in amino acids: CASSPLGTGRFTEAFF. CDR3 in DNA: TGTGCCAGCTCACCACTCGGGACAGGGAGATTCACTGAAGCTTTCTTT. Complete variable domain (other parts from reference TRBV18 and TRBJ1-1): NAGVMQNPRHLVRRRGQEARLRCSPMKGHSHVYWYRQLPEEGLKFMVYLQKENIIDESGMPKERFSAEFPKEGPSILRIQQVVRGDSAAYFCASSPLGTGRFTEAFFGQGTRLTVV.

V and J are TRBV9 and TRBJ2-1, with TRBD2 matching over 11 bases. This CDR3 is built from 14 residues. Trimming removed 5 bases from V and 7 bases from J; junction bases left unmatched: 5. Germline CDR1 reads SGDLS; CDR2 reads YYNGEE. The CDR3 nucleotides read TGTGCCAGCAGTGTTAGCGGGGGGGCAAATGAGCAGTTCTTC. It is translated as CASSVSGGANEQFF.

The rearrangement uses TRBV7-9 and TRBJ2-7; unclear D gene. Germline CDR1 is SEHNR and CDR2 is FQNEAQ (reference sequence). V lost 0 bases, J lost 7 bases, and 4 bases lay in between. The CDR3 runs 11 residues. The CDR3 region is CASSLAEEQYF. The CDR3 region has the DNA TGTGCCAGCAGCTTAGCTGAAGAGCAGTACTTC. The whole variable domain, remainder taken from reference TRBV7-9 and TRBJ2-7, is DTGVSQNPRHKITKRGQNVTFRCDPISEHNRLYWYRQTLGQGPEFLTYFQNEAQLEKSRLLSDRFSAERPKGSFSTLEIQRTEQGDSAMYLCASSLAEEQYFGPGTRLTVT.

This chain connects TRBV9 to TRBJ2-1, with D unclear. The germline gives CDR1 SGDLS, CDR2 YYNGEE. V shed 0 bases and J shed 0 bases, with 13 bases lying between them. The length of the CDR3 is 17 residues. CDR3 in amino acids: CASSVAVTISSYNEQFF. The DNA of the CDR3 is TGTGCCAGCAGCGTAGCAGTTACAATTAGCTCCTACAATGAGCAGTTCTTC.

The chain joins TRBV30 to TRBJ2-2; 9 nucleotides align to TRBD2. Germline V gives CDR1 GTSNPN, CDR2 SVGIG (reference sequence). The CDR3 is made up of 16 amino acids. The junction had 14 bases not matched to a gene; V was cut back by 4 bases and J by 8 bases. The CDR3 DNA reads TGTGCCTGGAACTTGTTGGCGGGGGGGCTAGGTGGGGAGCTGTTTTTT. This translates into CAWNLLAGGLGGELFF.

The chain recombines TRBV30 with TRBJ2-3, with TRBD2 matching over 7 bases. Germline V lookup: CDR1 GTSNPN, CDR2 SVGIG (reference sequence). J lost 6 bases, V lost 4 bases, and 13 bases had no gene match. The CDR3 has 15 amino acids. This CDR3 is CAWTTVVAGDDTQYF. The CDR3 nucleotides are TGTGCCTGGACTACGGTAGTAGCGGGTGATGATACGCAGTATTTT.